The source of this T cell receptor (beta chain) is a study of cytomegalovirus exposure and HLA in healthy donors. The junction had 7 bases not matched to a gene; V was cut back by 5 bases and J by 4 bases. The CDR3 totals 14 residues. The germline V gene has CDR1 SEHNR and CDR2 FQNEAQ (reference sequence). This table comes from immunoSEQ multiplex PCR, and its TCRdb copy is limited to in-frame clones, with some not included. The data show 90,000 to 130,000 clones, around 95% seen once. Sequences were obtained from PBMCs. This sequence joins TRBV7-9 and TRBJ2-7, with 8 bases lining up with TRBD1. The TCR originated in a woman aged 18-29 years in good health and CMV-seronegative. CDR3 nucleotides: TGTGCCAGCAGCGCACAGGGGGTGGCTTACGAGCAGTACTTC. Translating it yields CASSAQGVAYEQYF.